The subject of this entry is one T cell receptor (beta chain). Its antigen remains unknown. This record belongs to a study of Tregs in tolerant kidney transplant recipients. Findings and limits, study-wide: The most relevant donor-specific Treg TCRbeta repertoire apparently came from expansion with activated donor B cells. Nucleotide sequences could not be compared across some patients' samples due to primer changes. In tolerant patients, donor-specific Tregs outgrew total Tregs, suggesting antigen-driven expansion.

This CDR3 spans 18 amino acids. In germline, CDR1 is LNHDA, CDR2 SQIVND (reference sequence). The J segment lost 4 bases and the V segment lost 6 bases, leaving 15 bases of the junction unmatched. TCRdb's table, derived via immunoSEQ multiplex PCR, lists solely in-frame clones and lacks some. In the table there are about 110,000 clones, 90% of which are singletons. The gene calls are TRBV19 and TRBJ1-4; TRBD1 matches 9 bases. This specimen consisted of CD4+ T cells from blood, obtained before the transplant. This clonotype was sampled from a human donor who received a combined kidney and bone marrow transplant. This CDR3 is CASRRTGTGISGNEKLFF. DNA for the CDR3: TGTGCCAGTAGACGAACCGGGACAGGGATTTCGGGTAATGAAAAACTGTTTTTT.